Shown below are 21 T cell receptor beta chains from a single sample sequenced in a study of T-cell memory formation after mild COVID-19. TCRdb analysed the 5' RACE reads with MiXCR anew, one entry per CDR3 protein. The table has more than 300,000 distinct CDR3 sequences, 20% to 25% seen once. Material: PBMCs or a T cell subset sorted from them (not recorded which). The receptors shown here come from a man between 18 and 35 years old who had mild COVID-19 (a few samples of this study predate the infection). Cell type and time point are not known.

This clonotype was seen a few times. V is TRBV7-8 and J is TRBJ2-7; TRBD1 might be the D (6 bases). Germline-derived CDR1 and CDR2 are SGHVS and FQNEAQ. The length of the CDR3 is 15 residues. Trimming cost V 4 bases and J 6 bases, with 19 bases left between them. The CDR3 is CASSSTLSRGGEQYV. Written as DNA, the CDR3 is TGTGCCAGCAGCTCTACGCTCTCCAGGGGCGGCGAGCAGTACGTC.

This clonotype was counted many times. This chain connects TRBV29-1 to TRBJ2-2; D remains ambiguous. V lost 7 bases and J lost 1, with 7 bases in between. Germline loops: CDR1 SQVTM, CDR2 ANQGSEA. CDR3 size: 12 residues. The CDR3 spells CSARRNTGELFF. CDR3 DNA sequence: TGCAGCGCCCGTCGGAACACCGGGGAGCTGTTTTTT.

This clonotype was counted a few times. The chain joins TRBV4-3 to TRBJ2-3; D not resolved. The CDR3 length is 13 residues. Trimming left V 0 bases short and J 9 bases short, with 10 bases between. In germline, CDR1 is LGHNA, CDR2 YSLEER. CDR3 sequence (DNA): TGCGCCAGCAGCCAAGACCGGCAGGCCACGCAGTATTTT. Its protein is CASSQDRQATQYF.

This clonotype has only one observation. J is TRBJ2-6 and V is TRBV7-9; D is possibly TRBD1 (6 bases). This CDR3 has 17 residues. Germline assignment: CDR1 SEHNR and CDR2 FQNEAQ (reference sequence). V lost 8 bases and J 0 bases, leaving 17 bases between the germline ends. The CDR3 loop reads CASLVGTQPSGANVLTF. The CDR3 DNA reads TGTGCCAGCCTCGTAGGGACACAACCCTCTGGGGCCAACGTCCTGACTTTC.

The rearrangement joins TRBV20-1 to TRBJ2-7; D possibly matches TRBD1 or TRBD2 (5 bases each). The V and J ends lost 3 bases and 3 bases respectively, with 18 bases between them. CDR1 is DFQATT and CDR2 is SNEGSKA in the germline V gene (reference sequence). This CDR3 region has 15 residues. This chain's CDR3 is CSARGRPPSLYEQYV. CDR3 DNA: TGCAGTGCTAGGGGACGGCCTCCCTCCCTCTACGAGCAGTACGTC.

This clonotype was counted ten times or more. The rearrangement links TRBV6-6 to TRBJ2-1; D is perhaps TRBD2 (5 bases). CDR1 and CDR2 from the germline V gene are MNHNY and SVGAGI (reference sequence). The CDR3 totals 14 residues. Trimming cost V 0 bases and J 4 bases, with 7 bases left between them. The CDR3 DNA reads TGTGCCAGCAGTTACTCGACTAATTACAATGAGCAGTTCTTC. Amino acids: CASSYSTNYNEQFF.

The chain joins TRBV6-1 to TRBJ2-7; D call uncertain. Germline CDR1 reads MNHNS; CDR2 reads SASEGT. The CDR3 contains 11 residues. V lost 8 bases and J lost 9, with 14 bases in between. The CDR3 is CASPKSQRQYF. For the CDR3, the DNA is TGTGCCAGCCCTAAAAGTCAGCGGCAGTACTTC.

CDR3 bases: TGTGCCACCTCCACTCGCGGGGGGGCCTGGGGCACAGATACGCAGTATTTT. Residues: CATSTRGGAWGTDTQYF. This chain uses TRBV15 with TRBJ2-3; 9 positions agree with TRBD2. With 8 bases clipped from V and 1 base from J, the junction kept 13 bases outside the gene matches. The CDR3 is made up of 17 amino acids. The germline CDR1 and CDR2 sequences are LNHNV and YYDKDF (reference sequence).

There are a few counts of this clonotype. This chain links TRBV7-2 with TRBJ1-2; a possible D gene is TRBD1 (5 bases). The CDR3 length is 13 residues. V dropped 5 bases and J dropped 8 bases, with 15 bases sitting between them. CDR1 and CDR2 (germline): SGHTA, FQGNSA. CDR3 nucleotide sequence: TGTGCCAGCAGCCAGTGGCAGGGAGGCGGCTACACCTTC. Its protein product is CASSQWQGGGYTF.

This clonotype showed up just a few times. The rearrangement joins TRBV9 to TRBJ2-3, with D maybe TRBD2 (7 bases). Per the germline V gene, CDR1 is SGDLS and CDR2 is YYNGEE. V lost 6 bases and J 7 bases, leaving 12 bases between the germline ends. The CDR3 extends over 12 amino acids. CDR3 DNA sequence: TGTGCCAGCAATGGGGGGGCGAATACGCAGTATTTT. It is translated as CASNGGANTQYF.

This chain joins TRBV3-1 and TRBJ1-6; D gene uncertain. Germline V gives CDR1 LGHDT, CDR2 YNNKEL (reference sequence). V was pared by 3 bases and J by 7 bases, with 13 bases between. The CDR3 sequence is 15 residues long. This CDR3 reads CASSHYKGLNSPLHF. The CDR3 DNA is TGTGCCAGCAGCCATTATAAAGGGCTGAATTCACCCCTCCACTTT.

This clonotype turned up a few times. The J gene is TRBJ2-2, the V gene TRBV12-3 or TRBV12-4; D is possibly TRBD1 (5 bases). The CDR3 length is 15 residues. V dropped 2 bases and J dropped 5 bases, with 12 bases sitting between them. CDR3 sequence (DNA): TGTGCCAGCAGTTTACAGGGTTGGTGGACCGGGGAGCTGTTTTTT. Its translation is CASSLQGWWTGELFF.

The rearrangement joins TRBV12-3 or TRBV12-4 to TRBJ1-1, with D hard to call. V lost 7 bases, J lost 8 bases, and 11 bases lay in between. The CDR3 contains 11 residues. The chain's CDR3 is CASNLGAEAFF. CDR3 coding DNA: TGTGCCAGCAATCTGGGTGCCGAAGCTTTCTTT.

This clonotype occurred a few times. The chain combines TRBV29-1 with TRBJ2-7; TRBD2 matches at 12 bases. The CDR3 totals 13 residues. Germline CDR1 and CDR2: SQVTM and ANQGSEA. J lost 6 bases, V lost 7 bases, and 7 bases had no gene match. The CDR3 spells CSARLAGDGEQYV. The CDR3 nucleotides are TGCAGCGCCAGACTAGCGGGGGACGGCGAGCAGTACGTC.

The chain is built from TRBV25-1 and TRBJ1-1, with 8 bases matching TRBD1. Germline V gene lookup returns CDR1 MGHDK and CDR2 SYGVNS. CDR3 length: 15 residues. Germline trimming cut 4 bases from V and 3 bases from J; bases unmatched to any gene: 7. DNA for the CDR3: TGTGCCAGCAGTGGACGAGGACAGGGATACACTGAAGCTTTCTTT. The encoded protein is CASSGRGQGYTEAFF.

This chain links TRBV15 with TRBJ1-4; the D is unclear. The V and J ends lost 0 bases and 0 bases respectively, with 5 bases between them. The germline V gene has CDR1 LNHNV and CDR2 YYDKDF (reference sequence). This CDR3 spans 15 amino acids. The CDR3 sequence is CATSRDYTTNEKLFF. The CDR3, as DNA: TGTGCCACCAGCAGAGATTACACAACTAATGAAAAACTGTTTTTT. Full variable domain (missing parts from reference TRBV15 and TRBJ1-4): DAMVIQNPRYQVTQFGKPVTLSCSQTLNHNVMYWYQQKSSQAPKLLFHYYDKDFNNEADTPDNFQSRRPNTSFCFLDIRSPGLGDTAMYLCATSRDYTTNEKLFFGSGTQLSVL.

The chain uses TRBV9 and TRBJ2-1; 8 bases are a match to TRBD1. The CDR3 spans 15 residues. J gave up 10 bases and V 0 bases, and 9 bases lay outside the gene matches. Per germline, CDR1 SGDLS and CDR2 YYNGEE. The CDR3 sequence: CASSVGPGQGREQFF. CDR3 DNA: TGTGCCAGCAGCGTAGGCCCCGGACAGGGACGGGAGCAGTTCTTC.

The V gene is TRBV7-2, the J gene TRBJ1-4, with a possible D match to TRBD1 (5 bases). With 3 bases removed from V and 7 bases from J, the gap between germline ends came to 12 bases. The CDR3 covers 14 residues. CDR1 is SGHTA, CDR2 FQGNSA, per germline. Here the CDR3 DNA reads TGTGCCAGCAGCTTGGGGGGTGTCAGTGAAAAACTGTTTTTT. Translating it yields CASSLGGVSEKLFF. Supplemented by reference TRBV7-2 and TRBJ1-4, the full variable domain reads GAGVSQSPSNKVTEKGKDVELRCDPISGHTALYWYRQSLGQGLEFLIYFQGNSAPDKSGLPSDRFSAERTGGSVSTLTIQRTQQEDSAVYLCASSLGGVSEKLFFGSGTQLSVL.

This clonotype has just a few counts. The chain employs TRBV6-5 and TRBJ1-5, with a possible D match to TRBD1 (5 bases). V was cut by 7 bases and J by 2 bases, with 12 bases left in between. This CDR3 has 14 amino acids. Germline values: CDR1 MNHEY, CDR2 SVGAGI. DNA of the CDR3: TGTGCCAGCAAAACAGGCGGTCGCAATCAGCCCCAGCATTTT. Amino acids: CASKTGGRNQPQHF.

This clonotype was counted only a few times. The chain uses TRBV14 and TRBJ2-2, with D perhaps TRBD1 (6 bases). Per germline, CDR1 SGHDN and CDR2 FVKESK. The ends were cut back, 4 bases at V and 7 bases at J, with 10 bases in the middle. This CDR3 contains 13 residues. The CDR3 nucleotides read TGTGCCAGCAGCCGACAGGCACACGGGGAGCTGTTTTTT. It is translated as CASSRQAHGELFF.

In its sample, this clonotype was seen a few times. The gene calls are TRBV4-1 and TRBJ1-6; D is possibly TRBD1 (6 bases). CDR1 and CDR2 from the germline V gene are MGHRA and YSYEKL. Trimming pared 0 bases from V and 9 bases from J, leaving 12 bases between. This CDR3 has 15 residues. The CDR3 nucleotides read TGCGCCAGCAGCCAAGATACAGGGTACGGTTCACCCCTCCACTTT. Its translation: CASSQDTGYGSPLHF.